This TCR beta chain stems from a study of shared T cell receptors in the human thymus. The protocol was immunoSEQ multiplex PCR, while the TCRdb copy is restricted to in-frame clones and leaves out a portion. Among 600,000 to 900,000 clones listed, 80% to 90% were seen once. CDR3 length: 19 amino acids. Germline V lookup: CDR1 MGHRA, CDR2 YSYEKL. V dropped 1 base and J dropped 0 bases, with 21 bases sitting between them. These records were also assigned to another study, of human thymus T cells. From that second work: Resections from corrective heart surgery provided thymus tissue.

The clonotype comes from a girl under three years old with a congenital heart defect. This chain uses TRBV4-1 with TRBJ2-5; D is unresolved. Sequencing was done on a sample of thymocytes. This CDR3 reads CASSQVVSPTTRDQETQYF. The CDR3, as DNA: TGCGCCAGCAGCCAAGTAGTATCCCCCACAACCCGGGACCAAGAGACCCAGTACTTC.